These 12 T cell receptor beta chains came from one sample sequenced in a study of control samples from healthy donors and cancer patients. Measured with immunoSEQ multiplex PCR; TCRdb has only the in-frame clones, and not every one. The profile covers 150,000 to 200,000 clones, with roughly 94% appearing a single time and 7.5% to 8.5% taken by the ten largest. The sample consisted of blood. The receptors derive from a woman aged 40 to 49 in good health.

J is TRBJ2-3 and V is TRBV27; 7 nucleotides match TRBD2. CDR3 length equals 14 residues. The J segment lost 3 bases and the V segment lost 5 bases, leaving 5 bases of the junction unmatched. Germline values: CDR1 MNHEY, CDR2 SMNVEV (reference sequence). The CDR3 DNA reads as TGTGCCAGCAGTACTCGCGGGAGAACAGATACGCAGTATTTT. It yields the protein CASSTRGRTDTQYF.

This chain uses TRBV11-2 with TRBJ2-3; 7 positions match TRBD2. V lost 5 bases, J lost 4 bases, and 6 bases stayed unmatched. The germline CDR1 and CDR2 sequences are SGHAT and FQNNGV. This CDR3 is 14 amino acids long. The CDR3 region is CASSRGGSADTQYF. The CDR3, as DNA: TGTGCCAGCAGCCGGGGCGGGAGCGCAGATACGCAGTATTTT.

J is TRBJ2-1 and V is TRBV7-2; 8 bases align to TRBD2. Trimming cost V 2 bases and J 8 bases; bases outside gene matches: 11. Per germline, CDR1 SGHTA and CDR2 FQGNSA. CDR3 length: 16 residues. CDR3: CASSLRGGGMFDEQFF. The CDR3 DNA is TGTGCCAGCAGCTTACGGGGCGGGGGGATGTTCGATGAGCAGTTCTTC.

The CDR3 here is CASSLEASGSVYNEQFF. The CDR3 nucleotides read TGTGCCAGCAGCTTAGAAGCTAGCGGGAGTGTCTACAATGAGCAGTTCTTC. This chain links TRBV11-3 with TRBJ2-1, with 10 bases matching TRBD2. This CDR3 comprises 17 residues. The ends lost 0 bases at V and 3 bases at J; junction bases unmatched: 5. The germline V gene has CDR1 SGHNT and CDR2 YENEEA.

The rearrangement uses TRBV19 and TRBJ1-2; no clear D gene. CDR3 length: 14 amino acids. The germline gives CDR1 LNHDA, CDR2 SQIVND (reference sequence). Trimming removed 3 bases from V and 8 bases from J, with 16 bases in between. Written as DNA, the CDR3 is TGTGCCAGTAGTATTTTCGCGGAATTGGGAGGCTACACCTTC. This sequence encodes CASSIFAELGGYTF.

The chain recombines TRBV10-3 with TRBJ1-2; D is undetermined. Trimming shortened V by 2 bases and J by 4 bases, and 14 bases separated the two germline ends. Germline V lookup: CDR1 ENHRY, CDR2 SYGVKD. The CDR3 loop spans 15 amino acids. The CDR3, as DNA: TGTGCCATCAGTGAGGGGCAGGCTAACATCTATGGCTACACCTTC. Translated: CAISEGQANIYGYTF.

This chain connects TRBV6-5 to TRBJ2-7; 8 bases fit TRBD2. The V gene's germline CDR1 is MNHEY and CDR2 SVGAGI. V shed 11 bases and J 4 bases; nucleotides not matched to a gene: 4. The length of the CDR3 is 11 residues. The CDR3 DNA sequence: TGTGCCGGTCGGGGGGGATACGAGCAGTACTTC. Residues: CAGRGGYEQYF.

The chain couples TRBV12-3 or TRBV12-4 to TRBJ1-3, with D unresolved. CDR3 size: 13 residues. Trimming took 5 bases from V and 3 from J, leaving 8 bases between them. CDR3 in DNA: TGTGCCAGCAGTGGAACTCTTGGAAACACCATATATTTT. It codes for CASSGTLGNTIYF.

The V gene is TRBV7-2, the J gene TRBJ2-7; no clear D gene. Trimming pared 2 bases from V and 0 bases from J, leaving 5 bases between. This CDR3 has 13 residues. Germline CDR1 and CDR2: SGHTA and FQGNSA. CDR3 loop: CASSLQASYEQYF. DNA of the CDR3: TGTGCCAGCAGCTTACAAGCCTCCTACGAGCAGTACTTC. The complete variable domain, with remaining parts taken from reference TRBV7-2 and TRBJ2-7, reads GAGVSQSPSNKVTEKGKDVELRCDPISGHTALYWYRQSLGQGLEFLIYFQGNSAPDKSGLPSDRFSAERTGGSVSTLTIQRTQQEDSAVYLCASSLQASYEQYFGPGTRLTVT.

This chain links TRBV30 with TRBJ1-6; D is ambiguous. The CDR3 is 14 residues long. V dropped 2 bases and J dropped 6 bases, with 11 bases sitting between them. Germline V gene sequence: CDR1 GTSNPN, CDR2 SVGIG (reference sequence). In DNA form, the CDR3 reads TGTGCCTGGAGTTCCGACTTCCCTAATTCACCCCTCCACTTT. The encoded protein is CAWSSDFPNSPLHF.

This clone was observed many times. The CDR3 nucleotides read TGTGCCAGCAGCCCCCAGGGACTAGGGAAAGAGACCCAGTACTTC. It yields the protein CASSPQGLGKETQYF. The chain carries TRBV9 and TRBJ2-5, with 8 bases that match TRBD2. The germline CDR1 and CDR2 sequences are SGDLS and YYNGEE. The CDR3 spans 15 residues. J gave up 3 bases and V 4 bases, and 8 bases lay outside the gene matches.

The chain couples TRBV5-1 to TRBJ2-7; 9 bases fit TRBD2. CDR1 and CDR2 (germline): SGHRS, YFSETQ. V was pared by 3 bases and J by 0 bases, with 7 bases of the junction left unmatched. The CDR3 consists of 16 residues. CDR3 nucleotides: TGCGCCAGCAGCTATACAATAGCGGGGGACTCCTACGAGCAGTACTTC. Translation: CASSYTIAGDSYEQYF.